These T cell receptor beta chains were read from a single sample in a study of T cell repertoires in cytomegalovirus infection. TCRdb analysed the reads with MiXCR anew, one entry per CDR3 protein. The data contain more than 650,000 distinct CDR3 sequences, 35% of them singletons. The sample consisted of PBMCs. These receptors were taken from a human donor in good health (CMV status not recorded). Some clones in this sample may be carry-over from other donors' samples. Both conserved end residues are part of each CDR3. A D gene is named only where the DNA matches it firmly. A row's size may be missing; if present it is once, few, many or a size class.

D	size	J	V	DNA	CDR3
.	once	TRBJ1-2	TRBV28	TGTGCCAGCAGTAAGACAGGTTATGGCTACACCTTC	CASSKTGYGYTF
TRBD1	few	TRBJ1-1	TRBV11-2	TGTGCCAGCAGCTTAGCAAGGGACAGGGCAGCTTTCTTT	CASSLARDRAAFF
TRBD1	.	TRBJ1-5	TRBV30	TGTGCCTGGAGTTCTGGACAGGGCTCCGAGCCCCAGCATTTT	CAWSSGQGSEPQHF
.	.	TRBJ2-7	TRBV4-3	TGCGCCAGCAGCCAAGTTACGGGGCAGCGTTACGAGAAGTACTTC	CASSQVTGQRYEKYF
.	once	TRBJ1-2	TRBV7-6	TGTGCCAGCAGCTTAGTCCAGGGGCATAACTATGGCTACACCTTC	CASSLVQGHNYGYTF
TRBD2	.	TRBJ2-7	TRBV11-2	TGTGCCAGCAGCTTAGGACGCGGGGGCTACGAGCAGTACTTC	CASSLGRGGYEQYF
.	.	TRBJ1-4	TRBV4-1	TGCGCCAGCAGCCAAGACCCCTCTGAATGGCGGTATGCAACTAATGAAAAACTGTTTTTT	CASSQDPSEWRYATNEKLFF
TRBD1	.	TRBJ2-7	TRBV4-1	TGCGCCAGCAGCACCCCGGGACAGGGAAGCGAGCAGTACTTC	CASSTPGQGSEQYF
TRBD1	.	TRBJ2-3	TRBV11-2	TGTGCCAGCAGCTTAGTAGAGGGGACAGGGTTTACAGATACGCAGTATTTT	CASSLVEGTGFTDTQYF
TRBD1	few	TRBJ1-2	TRBV12-3/TRBV12-4	TGTGCCAGCAGAAAACGGGACAGCGGATTCGGTGGCTACACCTTC	CASRKRDSGFGGYTF
TRBD2	.	TRBJ2-1	TRBV5-5	TGTGCCAGCAGCTTGATCACGAGCGGGGGGGCGAATGAGCAGTTCTTC	CASSLITSGGANEQFF
.	.	TRBJ2-1	TRBV2	TGTGCCAGCAGGTACGACACCAATGAGCAGTTCTTC	CASRYDTNEQFF
TRBD1	.	TRBJ2-2	TRBV5-1	TGCGCCAGCAGCAAGAAACTGGGACAGGGGGTCTCGAACACCGGGGAGCTGTTTTTT	CASSKKLGQGVSNTGELFF
TRBD1	.	TRBJ1-6	TRBV30	TGTGCCTGGAGTGTGACAGGGGATAATTCACCCCTCCACTTT	CAWSVTGDNSPLHF
.	few	TRBJ2-1	TRBV7-2	TGTGCCAGCAGCTTGAGGAGCGGACCCACAGCGACTGAGCAGTTCTTC	CASSLRSGPTATEQFF
.	few	TRBJ1-1	TRBV28	TGTGCCAGCAGTTTACGGGGGGGGGCCACTGAAGCTTTCTTT	CASSLRGGATEAFF
.	.	TRBJ1-1	TRBV6-5	TGTGCCAGCAGTTACTCGAAGGTTGGTGAAGCTTTCTTT	CASSYSKVGEAFF
.	.	TRBJ2-5	TRBV29-1	TGCAGCGTTGTAGCAGCGGTGGGGGCGGAGACCCAGTACTTC	CSVVAAVGAETQYF
.	.	TRBJ2-1	TRBV11-2	TGTGCCAGCAGCTCTTTCGCTGAGCAGTTCTTC	CASSSFAEQFF
TRBD1	.	TRBJ2-5	TRBV5-1	TGCGCCAGCAGCTCCGATCAGGGGGCAGGCGAGACCCAGTACTTC	CASSSDQGAGETQYF
.	many	TRBJ1-5	TRBV4-2	TGTGCCAGCAGCCAAGAGGTCCGTGCCGGAAATCAGCCCCAGCATTTT	CASSQEVRAGNQPQHF
.	few	TRBJ2-3	TRBV7-9	TGTGCCAGCAGCCTAGTTGCGGAGGCGCAGTATTTT	CASSLVAEAQYF
.	few	TRBJ1-1	TRBV9	TGTGCCAGCAGCGTCGATTTAGGGAAAGGCACTGAAGCTTTCTTT	CASSVDLGKGTEAFF
.	.	TRBJ1-5	TRBV6-1	TGTGCCGGAGGGACCAGGGGTCGCAATCAGCCCCAGCATTTT	CAGGTRGRNQPQHF
TRBD2	.	TRBJ2-3	TRBV4-1	TGCGCCAGCAGCCACATAAGACTAGCGGGGGGCCAGGGCACGCAGTATTTT	CASSHIRLAGGQGTQYF
.	few	TRBJ1-2	TRBV20-1	TGCAGTGCTAGAGAAAAGACGTTGGGTGGCTACACCTTC	CSAREKTLGGYTF
.	.	TRBJ1-1	TRBV7-8	TGTGCCAGCAGCTTGGGTTGGCAGGCCGATGAAGCTTTCTTT	CASSLGWQADEAFF
.	.	TRBJ1-1	TRBV5-4	TGTGCCAGCAGCGCGGGGGGCGACTGGAACACTGAAGCTTTCTTT	CASSAGGDWNTEAFF
.	few	TRBJ2-1	TRBV10-3	TGTGCCATCAGCGAAAGCTGGGATGAGCAGTTCTTC	CAISESWDEQFF
.	few	TRBJ2-5	TRBV20-1	TGCAGTGCTAGAGGGCAGGGGGGCCGGGAGACCCAGTACTTC	CSARGQGGRETQYF
.	few	TRBJ2-7	TRBV2	TGTGCCAGCAATCGAAATCAGGACAGCTCCTACGAGCAGTACTTC	CASNRNQDSSYEQYF
.	.	TRBJ1-5	TRBV5-5	TGTGCCAGCAGCGCCAGACTGGGGGCAGGCAATCAGCCCCAGCCTTTT	CASSARLGAGNQPQPF
TRBD1	few	TRBJ1-2	TRBV14	TGTGCCAGCAGCCGGACAGGTGGAGAATATGGCTACACCTTC	CASSRTGGEYGYTF
TRBD2	many	TRBJ2-1	TRBV20-1	TGCAGTGCTTTCCTTACTAGCGGGAGGGCAGATGAGCAGTTCTTC	CSAFLTSGRADEQFF
TRBD1	.	TRBJ2-1	TRBV24-1	TGTGCCACCAGTGATTTGGCCAGGACAGGGGGCAATGAGCAGTTCTTC	CATSDLARTGGNEQFF
.	once	TRBJ1-2	TRBV9	TGTGCCAGCAGCTACTTCCGGGAGAAGATCCTTTATGGCTACACCTTC	CASSYFREKILYGYTF
.	.	TRBJ1-1	TRBV12-3/TRBV12-4	TGTGCCAGCAGTTTAACGGTGGGTGAAGCTTTCTTT	CASSLTVGEAFF
.	few	TRBJ1-3	TRBV10-3	TGTGCCATCCGAAAGGACGGAGAGCACGGCACCATATATTTT	CAIRKDGEHGTIYF
.	.	TRBJ1-1	TRBV7-2	.	CASSPQVATGANF
TRBD1	once	TRBJ1-2	TRBV27	TGTGCCAGCAAAGGTGGGACAGGGGCCTATGGCTACACCTTC	CASKGGTGAYGYTF